Ten or more counts support the clone carrying this T cell receptor (beta chain). Its antigen is unidentified. The CDR3 has 15 amino acids. Per germline, CDR1 LNHDA and CDR2 SQIVND (reference sequence). The ends lost 8 bases at V and 3 bases at J; junction bases unmatched: 9. The CDR3 regions of TCR beta were amplified from RNA transcripts. The HTBI primer set drove a first-round RT-PCR of the TCR CDR3. TCRdb reprocessed the multiplex PCR reads with MiXCR, giving one entry per CDR3 protein. The table has 500,000 to 600,000 distinct CDR3 sequences, approximately 15% seen once. The data belong to a study of T cells in Graves' hyperthyroidism and ophthalmopathy. The study, taken as a whole, reports: Blood also held most thyroid clonotypes expanded beyond 0.001.

Sequencing input: blood. The chain uses TRBV19 and TRBJ2-2, with TRBD1 identical over 7 bases. This receptor was identified in a woman aged 18-29 years with Graves' hyperthyroidism. The CDR3 spells CASATGTAYTGELFF. For the CDR3, the DNA is TGTGCCAGTGCAACCGGGACAGCCTACACCGGGGAGCTGTTTTTT.